These 22 T cell receptor beta chains were all obtained from the same sample, sequenced in a study of blood T cell repertoires in COVID-19. Data came from immunoSEQ multiplex PCR; TCRdb stores just in-frame clones and leaves some out. The sample yields under 20,000 clones, around nine tenths seen once. Sequenced material: peripheral blood. These receptors were obtained from a human donor with active COVID-19. The donor label of this sample is uncertain.

The V call is TRBV3-1 (or the pseudogene TRBV3-2), the J call TRBJ1-5, with 7 bases aligning to TRBD1. J gave up 6 bases and V 4 bases, and 12 bases lay outside the gene matches. The germline gives CDR1 LGHDT, CDR2 YNNKEL (reference sequence). The CDR3 consists of 16 residues. CDR3 sequence reads: CASSRKLPGGSQPQHF. CDR3 coding DNA: TGTGCCAGCAGCCGCAAACTTCCAGGGGGATCTCAGCCCCAGCATTTT.

The rearrangement uses TRBV5-1 and TRBJ1-2; no clear D. Trimming left V 4 bases short and J 6 bases short, with 16 bases between. The CDR3 contains 14 residues. Germline V gives CDR1 SGHRS, CDR2 YFSETQ. CDR3 in amino acids: CASSTDSLLDGYTF. The CDR3, as DNA: TGCGCCAGCAGCACGGACTCCCTATTAGATGGCTACACCTTC. Filled out from reference TRBV5-1 and TRBJ1-2, the complete variable domain reads KAGVTQTPRYLIKTRGQQVTLSCSPISGHRSVSWYQQTPGQGLQFLFEYFSETQRNKGNFPGRFSGRQFSNSRSEMNVSTLELGDSALYLCASSTDSLLDGYTFGSGTRLTVV.

This chain joins TRBV4-2 and TRBJ2-1, with a possible D match to TRBD2 (5 bases). The CDR3 is 13 amino acids. CDR1 and CDR2 (germline): LGHNA, YNFKEQ. The V and J ends lost 4 bases and 3 bases respectively, with 7 bases between them. DNA for the CDR3: TGTGCCAGCAGCCCTAGCCTCTACAATGAGCAGTTCTTC. Translation: CASSPSLYNEQFF.

The rearrangement joins TRBV7-9 to TRBJ2-1; weak D call: TRBD2 (5 bases). This CDR3 is 13 amino acids long. CDR1 is SEHNR, CDR2 FQNEAQ, per germline (reference sequence). Trimming pared 5 bases from V and 9 bases from J, leaving 14 bases between. The CDR3 DNA reads as TGTGCCAGCAGCCCCCGGCGGGCGGGTGAGCAGTTCTTC. Translated, it gives CASSPRRAGEQFF. Full variable domain (rest looked up from reference TRBV7-9 and TRBJ2-1): DTGVSQNPRHKITKRGQNVTFRCDPISEHNRLYWYRQTLGQGPEFLTYFQNEAQLEKSRLLSDRFSAERPKGSFSTLEIQRTEQGDSAMYLCASSPRRAGEQFFGPGTRLTVL.

The chain has TRBV5-6 and TRBJ2-1; 10 bases match TRBD1. The ends lost 4 bases at V and 8 bases at J; junction bases unmatched: 6. The CDR3 has 14 residues. CDR1 SGHDT and CDR2 YYEEEE come from the germline V gene. The CDR3 nucleotides are TGTGCCAGCAGCCCCCTGACAGGGGGCGATGAGCAGTTCTTC. Translating gives CASSPLTGGDEQFF.

The chain links TRBV11-3 to TRBJ2-7, with TRBD1 matching over 10 bases. Germline trimming cut 4 bases from V and 3 bases from J; bases unmatched to any gene: 6. Germline CDR1 and CDR2: SGHNT and YENEEA. CDR3 length: 15 amino acids. The DNA of the CDR3 is TGTGCCAGCAGCTCGAGGTGGACAGGGGGCTACGAGCAGTACTTC. It translates to CASSSRWTGGYEQYF.

This clone was found a few times. The J gene is TRBJ2-1, the V gene TRBV6-2 or TRBV6-3; D perhaps matches TRBD2 (5 bases). The V gene's germline CDR1 is MNHEY and CDR2 SVGEGT. The CDR3 is 15 residues long. Trimming removed 0 bases at V and 3 bases at J, with 9 bases between. CDR3 coding DNA: TGTGCCAGCAGTTACTCCCCGGAGGTCTACAATGAGCAGTTCTTC. Encoded protein: CASSYSPEVYNEQFF.

This clone is a singleton in its sample. This chain connects TRBV7-9 to TRBJ1-4; possibly TRBD1 for D (5 bases). In germline, CDR1 is SEHNR, CDR2 FQNEAQ (reference sequence). CDR3 length equals 16 residues. Trimming shortened V by 4 bases and J by 5 bases, and 17 bases separated the two germline ends. The CDR3 DNA follows: TGTGCCAGCAGCTCCGGACGGGTGGGGCCAAATGAAAAACTGTTTTTT. As protein: CASSSGRVGPNEKLFF.

The CDR3 region has the DNA TGTGCCAGCAGCTTCCTGGTGGGAGGCCACGAGCAGTACTTC. The encoded protein is CASSFLVGGHEQYF. This rearrangement joins TRBV7-8 to TRBJ2-7; D might be TRBD2 (6 bases). Germline V CDR1 and CDR2: SGHVS, FQNEAQ. This CDR3 is 14 amino acids long. V lost 3 bases, J lost 5 bases, and 14 bases lay in between.

This clone is a singleton in its sample. The chain links TRBV9 to TRBJ2-3; 10 bases fit TRBD2. The CDR3 sequence is 15 residues long. Germline CDR1 is SGDLS and CDR2 is YYNGEE. V gave up 3 bases and J gave up 3 bases; unmatched junction bases: 4. DNA of the CDR3: TGTGCCAGCAGCGGCACTAGCGGGGTTACAGATACGCAGTATTTT. Encoded protein: CASSGTSGVTDTQYF.

This clone was seen a few times. V is TRBV2 and J is TRBJ2-7; TRBD1 might be the D (5 bases). There are 17 residues in the CDR3. Germline CDR1 is SNHLY and CDR2 is FYNNEI. V dropped 5 bases and J dropped 0 bases, with 20 bases sitting between them. The CDR3 here is CASSQDTQSRISYEQYF. CDR3 DNA sequence: TGTGCCAGCAGTCAGGACACCCAGAGCCGGATCTCCTACGAGCAGTACTTC.

V and J are TRBV27 and TRBJ1-1, with 8 bases that match TRBD1. CDR1 MNHEY and CDR2 SMNVEV come from the germline V gene (reference sequence). The trim removed 10 bases at V and 5 bases at J, leaving 9 bases unmatched. The CDR3 has 13 residues. CDR3 region: CATRQGIGTEAFF. The DNA for the CDR3 is TGTGCCACCAGACAGGGGATAGGGACTGAAGCTTTCTTT.

The rearrangement uses TRBV30 and TRBJ2-1; a possible D gene is TRBD2 (5 bases). Trimming took off 1 base at V and 9 bases at J, with 7 bases between the two ends. The germline V gene has CDR1 GTSNPN and CDR2 SVGIG (reference sequence). This CDR3 contains 11 residues. This CDR3 reads CAWSGGGEQFF. As DNA, the CDR3 is TGTGCCTGGAGTGGCGGAGGTGAGCAGTTCTTC.

This clone was seen only a few times. This sequence joins TRBV5-1 and TRBJ2-7; 9 positions agree with TRBD1. Germline V gene data show CDR1 as SGHRS and CDR2 as YFSETQ. Trimming cost V 3 bases and J 3 bases; bases outside gene matches: 7. This CDR3 has 15 residues. CDR3 region: CASSSDGTGYYEQYF. The CDR3 nucleotides read TGCGCCAGCAGCTCAGACGGGACAGGGTACTACGAGCAGTACTTC.

Points on this clone: The junction and the germline gene differ at one end; a read error may be behind it. V and J are TRBV6-2 or TRBV6-3 and TRBJ2-7; a weak D match, TRBD1 (6 bases). Germline CDR1 reads MNHEY; CDR2 reads SVGEGT. This CDR3 region has 13 residues. This CDR3 reads CASSYSQGNYRVF. The CDR3 DNA reads as TGTGCCAGCAGTTACTCGCAGGGGAATTACCGGGTTTTC.

The chain couples TRBV28 to TRBJ2-5; a possible D gene is TRBD1 (6 bases). V gave up 2 bases and J gave up 2 bases, with 9 bases separating them. The CDR3 spans 14 residues. From germline, CDR1 is MDHEN and CDR2 SYDVKM. Here the CDR3 DNA reads TGTGCCAGCAGTTTACTTAGGGGGCAAGAGACCCAGTACTTC. Residues: CASSLLRGQETQYF. The full variable domain, in which reference TRBV28 and TRBJ2-5 provide the parts outside the CDR3, is DVKVTQSSRYLVKRTGEKVFLECVQDMDHENMFWYRQDPGLGLRLIYFSYDVKMKEKGDIPEGYSVSREKKERFSLILESASTNQTSMYLCASSLLRGQETQYFGPGTRLLVL.

V usage is TRBV5-1 and J usage is TRBJ2-7, with TRBD1 as a possible D gene (7 bases). The germline CDR1 and CDR2 sequences are SGHRS and YFSETQ. The CDR3 is 14 residues long. The V and J ends lost 4 bases and 6 bases respectively, with 17 bases between them. For the CDR3, the DNA is TGCGCCAGCAGCGGGAACAGGGGAGGCGGCGAGCAGTACTTC. It is translated as CASSGNRGGGEQYF.

The sample holds a few counts of this clone. This sequence joins TRBV6-6 and TRBJ1-1, with 7 bases identical to TRBD1. The CDR3 loop spans 14 amino acids. The germline gives CDR1 MNHNY, CDR2 SVGAGI (reference sequence). After removal of 6 bases from V and 1 base from J, the junction contained 5 bases not matched to a gene. The CDR3 DNA is TGTGCCAGCAGGATGGACAGGACGAACACTGAAGCTTTCTTT. Its translation is CASRMDRTNTEAFF.

This clone was found once. V is TRBV21-1 and J is TRBJ1-4. TRBV21-1 is termed a pseudogene. The CDR3 contains 14 residues. The CDR3 bases are TGTGCCAGCACTAAGGGAGCAACTAATGAAAAACTGTTTTTT. Translated: CASTKGATNEKLFF.

The rearrangement links TRBV7-9 to TRBJ2-7, with a weak D call TRBD2 (7 bases). Trimming cost V 5 bases and J 4 bases, with 18 bases left between them. The CDR3 contains 15 residues. Germline CDR1 is SEHNR and CDR2 is FQNEAQ (reference sequence). The CDR3 sequence: CASSPGGAPKYEQYF. The CDR3 nucleotides read TGTGCCAGCAGCCCTGGGGGGGCGCCCAAATACGAGCAGTACTTC.

This chain connects TRBV7-2 to TRBJ2-3; tentatively, D is TRBD1 (5 bases). Germline V gene lookup returns CDR1 SGHTA and CDR2 FQGNSA. This CDR3 spans 17 amino acids. Trimming shortened V by 1 base and J by 4 bases, and 18 bases separated the two germline ends. CDR3 sequence (DNA): TGTGCCAGCAGCTTAGGACGATACGCCAGGGCCGCAGATACGCAGTATTTT. Its protein is CASSLGRYARAADTQYF.

This clone was observed a single time. This rearrangement joins TRBV18 to TRBJ2-1; 8 positions match TRBD2. CDR1 and CDR2 (germline): KGHSH, LQKENI. The CDR3 has 17 amino acids. J lost 2 bases, V lost 2 bases, and 8 bases had no gene match. In DNA form, the CDR3 reads TGTGCCAGCTCACCAGCCCAGCGGGAGACAACCTACAATGAGCAGTTCTTC. Encoded protein: CASSPAQRETTYNEQFF.